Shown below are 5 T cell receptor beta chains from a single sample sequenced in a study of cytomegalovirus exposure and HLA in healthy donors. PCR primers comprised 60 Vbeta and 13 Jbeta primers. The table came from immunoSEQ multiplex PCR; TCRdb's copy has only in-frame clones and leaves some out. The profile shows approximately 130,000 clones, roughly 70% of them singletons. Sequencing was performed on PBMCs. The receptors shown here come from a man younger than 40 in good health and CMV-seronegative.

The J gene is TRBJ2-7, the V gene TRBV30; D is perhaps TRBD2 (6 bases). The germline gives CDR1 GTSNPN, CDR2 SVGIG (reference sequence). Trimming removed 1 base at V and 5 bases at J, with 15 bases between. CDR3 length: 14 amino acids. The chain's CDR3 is CAWSGTGGRNEQYF. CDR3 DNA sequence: TGTGCCTGGAGTGGTACCGGGGGTAGGAACGAGCAGTACTTC.

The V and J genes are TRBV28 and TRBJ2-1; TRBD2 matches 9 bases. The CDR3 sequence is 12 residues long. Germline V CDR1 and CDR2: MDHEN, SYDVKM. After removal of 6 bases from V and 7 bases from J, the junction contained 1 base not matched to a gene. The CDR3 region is CASRSGGNEQFF. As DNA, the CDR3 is TGTGCCAGCAGGAGCGGGGGGAATGAGCAGTTCTTC. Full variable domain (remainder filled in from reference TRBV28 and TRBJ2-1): DVKVTQSSRYLVKRTGEKVFLECVQDMDHENMFWYRQDPGLGLRLIYFSYDVKMKEKGDIPEGYSVSREKKERFSLILESASTNQTSMYLCASRSGGNEQFFGPGTRLTVL.

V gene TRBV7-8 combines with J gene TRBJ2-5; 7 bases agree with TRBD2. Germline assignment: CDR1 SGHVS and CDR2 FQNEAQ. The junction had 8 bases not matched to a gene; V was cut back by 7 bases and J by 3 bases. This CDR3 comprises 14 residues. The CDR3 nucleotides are TGTGCCAGCAAGACTAGCCCGAGGAAAGAGACCCAGTACTTC. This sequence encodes CASKTSPRKETQYF. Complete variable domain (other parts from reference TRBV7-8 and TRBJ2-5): GAGVSQSPRYKVAKRGQDVALRCDPISGHVSLFWYQQALGQGPEFLTYFQNEAQLDKSGLPSDRFFAERPEGSVSTLKIQRTQQEDSAVYLCASKTSPRKETQYFGPGTRLLVL.

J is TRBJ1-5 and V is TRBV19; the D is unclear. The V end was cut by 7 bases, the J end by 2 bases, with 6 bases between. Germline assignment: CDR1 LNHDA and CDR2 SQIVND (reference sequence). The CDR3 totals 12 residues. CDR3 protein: CASNVGNQPQHF. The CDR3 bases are TGTGCCAGTAATGTCGGCAATCAGCCCCAGCATTTT.

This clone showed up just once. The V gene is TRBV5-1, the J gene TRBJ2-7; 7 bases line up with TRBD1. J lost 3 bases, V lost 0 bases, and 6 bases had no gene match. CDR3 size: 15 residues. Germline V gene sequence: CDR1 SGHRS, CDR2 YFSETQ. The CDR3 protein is CASSLEGDSLYEQYF. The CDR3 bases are TGCGCCAGCAGCTTGGAAGGGGACAGTCTCTACGAGCAGTACTTC.